The entry below describes one TCR beta chain. These data originate in a study of blood T cell repertoires in COVID-19. Turning to the study itself: T cells, B-cell-depleted T cells, or PBMCs provided the cDNA or gDNA that served as material.

Sequencing was performed with immunoSEQ multiplex PCR; in TCRdb, only in-frame clones are kept and a portion is missing. The data contain about 130,000 clones, about 91% of them singletons. This CDR3 region has 15 residues. Germline trimming cut 3 bases from V and 1 base from J; bases unmatched to any gene: 3. Germline loops: CDR1 MNHNS, CDR2 SASEGT. The sample was peripheral blood. This rearrangement joins TRBV6-1 to TRBJ2-1, with 7 bases matching TRBD2. The clonotype comes from a middle-aged man with acute or convalescent COVID-19. In nucleotides, the CDR3 is TGTGCCAGCAGTGATAGCGGGTTGTCCTACAATGAGCAGTTCTTC. This translates into CASSDSGLSYNEQFF.